This paragraph covers one T cell receptor (beta chain) sequence. Its antigen is unidentified. TCRdb re-called the RT-PCR reads with MiXCR, one entry per CDR3 protein. Of more than 700,000 distinct CDR3 sequences in the sample, 21% were seen once. This specimen comes from a study of response to subunit inactivated influenza vaccine. Regarding the study as a whole: The study's authors posited that every seasonal influenza vaccination enlists few new T cells.

Germline loops: CDR1 SGDLS, CDR2 YYNGEE. This CDR3 has 15 residues. V lost 4 bases, J lost 4 bases, and 5 bases stayed unmatched. This TCR came from a man in his fifties or sixties who received an inactivated influenza vaccine. The sequences come from PBMCs from blood, collected approximately 5 days after vaccination. V is TRBV9 and J is TRBJ2-1; 10 bases agree with TRBD2. CDR3 protein: CASSSGLAEYNEQFF. For the CDR3, the DNA is TGTGCCAGCAGCTCAGGACTAGCGGAATACAATGAGCAGTTCTTC.